This T cell receptor (beta chain) is drawn from a study of blood T cell repertoires in COVID-19. Worth noting for this clone: In the same sample, other DNA sequences code for this CDR3.

Sequenced by immunoSEQ multiplex PCR; TCRdb stores in-frame clones only, minus some. The sample has roughly 280,000 clones, 89% seen once. This CDR3 spans 13 amino acids. Trimming shortened V by 2 bases and J by 1 base, and 6 bases separated the two germline ends. From germline, CDR1 is SGHRS and CDR2 YFSETQ. The clonotype originates from a man aged 45-65 years with acute or convalescent COVID-19. Sequencing input: peripheral blood. The chain carries TRBV5-1 and TRBJ1-1; unclear D gene. In DNA, the CDR3 is TGCGCCAGCAGCTTTTCAGGGAACACTGAAGCTTTCTTT. This gives the protein CASSFSGNTEAFF.